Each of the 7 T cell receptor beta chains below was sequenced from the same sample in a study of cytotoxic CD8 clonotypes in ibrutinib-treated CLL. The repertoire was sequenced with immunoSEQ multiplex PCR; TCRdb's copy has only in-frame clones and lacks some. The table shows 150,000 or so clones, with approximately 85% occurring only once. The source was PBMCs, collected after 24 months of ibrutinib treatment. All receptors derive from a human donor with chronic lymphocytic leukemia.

The CDR3 sequence is CSVDLGSVYEQYF. The CDR3 region has the DNA TGCAGCGTCGACCTGGGGTCGGTTTACGAGCAGTACTTC. The V call is TRBV29-1, the J call TRBJ2-7; no firm D call. Germline CDR1 SQVTM, CDR2 ANQGSEA. The CDR3 consists of 13 residues. V lost 6 bases to trimming and J lost 4 bases, with 16 bases between them.

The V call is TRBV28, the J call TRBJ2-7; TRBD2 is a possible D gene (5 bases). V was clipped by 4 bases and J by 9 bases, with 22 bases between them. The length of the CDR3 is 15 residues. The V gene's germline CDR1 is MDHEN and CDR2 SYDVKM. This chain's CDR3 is CASSSPVMRALGQYF. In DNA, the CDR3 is TGTGCCAGCAGTTCCCCCGTTATGCGGGCCTTGGGGCAGTACTTC.

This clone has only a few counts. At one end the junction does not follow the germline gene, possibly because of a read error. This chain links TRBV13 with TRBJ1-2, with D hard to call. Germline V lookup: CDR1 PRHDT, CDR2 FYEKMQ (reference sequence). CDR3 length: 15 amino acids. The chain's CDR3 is CASSIGTGINYGYTF. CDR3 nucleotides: TGTGCCAGCAGCATAGGTACCGGGATAAACTATGGCTACACCTTC.

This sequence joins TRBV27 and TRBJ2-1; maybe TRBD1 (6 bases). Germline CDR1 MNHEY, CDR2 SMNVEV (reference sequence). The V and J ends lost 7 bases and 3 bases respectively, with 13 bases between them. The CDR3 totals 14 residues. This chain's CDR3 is CASTQGQNYNEQFF. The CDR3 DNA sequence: TGTGCCAGCACCCAGGGACAAAACTACAATGAGCAGTTCTTC.

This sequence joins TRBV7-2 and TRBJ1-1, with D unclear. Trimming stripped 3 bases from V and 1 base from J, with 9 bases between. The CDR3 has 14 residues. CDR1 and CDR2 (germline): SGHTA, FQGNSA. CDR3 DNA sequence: TGTGCCAGCAGCTTCGGCAATTGGAACACTGAAGCTTTCTTT. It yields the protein CASSFGNWNTEAFF.

The CDR3 loop is CASSQGPGKYSNQPQHF. In nucleotides, the CDR3 is TGCGCCAGCAGCCAAGGACCGGGAAAATATAGCAATCAGCCCCAGCATTTT. V usage is TRBV4-1 and J usage is TRBJ1-5; D not resolved. Germline values: CDR1 MGHRA, CDR2 YSYEKL. The CDR3 has 17 amino acids. V lost 1 base to trimming and J lost 0 bases, with 13 bases between them.

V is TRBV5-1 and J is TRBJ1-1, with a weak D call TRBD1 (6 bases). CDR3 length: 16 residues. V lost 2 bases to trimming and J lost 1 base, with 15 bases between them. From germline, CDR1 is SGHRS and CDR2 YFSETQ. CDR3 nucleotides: TGCGCCAGCAGCTTCATAGAGGGGGGTAAGAACACTGAAGCTTTCTTT. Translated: CASSFIEGGKNTEAFF.